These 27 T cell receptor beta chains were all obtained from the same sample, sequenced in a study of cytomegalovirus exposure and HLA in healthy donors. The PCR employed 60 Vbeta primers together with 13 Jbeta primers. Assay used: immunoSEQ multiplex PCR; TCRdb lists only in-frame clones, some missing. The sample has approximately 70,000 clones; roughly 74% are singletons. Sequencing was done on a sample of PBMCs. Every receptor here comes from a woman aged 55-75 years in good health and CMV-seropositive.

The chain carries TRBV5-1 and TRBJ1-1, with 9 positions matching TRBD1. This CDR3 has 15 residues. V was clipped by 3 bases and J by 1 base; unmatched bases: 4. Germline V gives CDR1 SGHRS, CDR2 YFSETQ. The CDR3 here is CASSSRTGANTEAFF. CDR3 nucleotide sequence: TGCGCCAGCAGCTCGAGGACAGGGGCGAACACTGAAGCTTTCTTT.

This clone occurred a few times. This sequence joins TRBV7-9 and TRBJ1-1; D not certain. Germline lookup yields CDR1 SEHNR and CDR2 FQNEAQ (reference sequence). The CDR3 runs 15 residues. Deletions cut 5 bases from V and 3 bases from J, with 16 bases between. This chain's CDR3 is CASSRSEWVDTEAFF. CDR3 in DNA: TGTGCCAGCAGCCGCAGCGAATGGGTCGACACTGAAGCTTTCTTT.

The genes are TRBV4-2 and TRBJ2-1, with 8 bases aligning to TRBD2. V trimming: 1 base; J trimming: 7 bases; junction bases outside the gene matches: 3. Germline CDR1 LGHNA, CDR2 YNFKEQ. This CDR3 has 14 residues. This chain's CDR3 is CASSQGGLENEQFF. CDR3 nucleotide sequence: TGTGCCAGCAGCCAAGGGGGACTAGAAAATGAGCAGTTCTTC.

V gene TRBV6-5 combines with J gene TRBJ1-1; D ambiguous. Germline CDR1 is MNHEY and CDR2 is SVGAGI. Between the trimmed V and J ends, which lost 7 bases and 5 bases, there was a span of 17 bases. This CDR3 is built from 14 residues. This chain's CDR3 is CASTEKTRRTEAFF. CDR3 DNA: TGTGCCAGCACCGAGAAGACAAGGAGGACTGAAGCTTTCTTT.

The CDR3 region has the DNA TGCGCCAGCAGCCAAGTGTTAGCGGGGAGGCCAGATACGCAGTATTTT. It yields the protein CASSQVLAGRPDTQYF. The gene calls are TRBV4-1 and TRBJ2-3, with 8 bases fitting TRBD2. The V gene end was trimmed by 1 base and the J gene end by 4 bases; junction bases not matched to a gene: 7. The CDR3 covers 16 residues. Germline V gene data show CDR1 as MGHRA and CDR2 as YSYEKL.

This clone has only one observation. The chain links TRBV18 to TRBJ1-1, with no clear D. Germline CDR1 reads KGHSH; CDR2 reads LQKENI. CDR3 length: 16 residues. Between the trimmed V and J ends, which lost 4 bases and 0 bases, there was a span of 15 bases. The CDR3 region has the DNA TGTGCCAGCTCACGACAAACCCGAGAAATGAACACTGAAGCTTTCTTT. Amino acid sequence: CASSRQTREMNTEAFF.

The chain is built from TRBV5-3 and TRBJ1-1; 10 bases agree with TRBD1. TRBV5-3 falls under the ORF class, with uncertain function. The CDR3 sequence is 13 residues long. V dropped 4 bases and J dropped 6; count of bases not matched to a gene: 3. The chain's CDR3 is CARSRDRGAEAFF. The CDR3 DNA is TGTGCCAGAAGCCGGGACAGGGGAGCTGAAGCTTTCTTT.

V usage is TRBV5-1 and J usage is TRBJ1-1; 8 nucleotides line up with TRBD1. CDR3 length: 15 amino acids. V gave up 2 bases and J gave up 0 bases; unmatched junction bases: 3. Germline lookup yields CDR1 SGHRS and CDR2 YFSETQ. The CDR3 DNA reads TGCGCCAGCAGCTTCGGGACAGGCCTGAACACTGAAGCTTTCTTT. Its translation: CASSFGTGLNTEAFF.

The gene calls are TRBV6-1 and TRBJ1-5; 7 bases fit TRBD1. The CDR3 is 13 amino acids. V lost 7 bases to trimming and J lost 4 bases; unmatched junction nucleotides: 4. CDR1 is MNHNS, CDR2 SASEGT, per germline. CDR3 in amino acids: CASTTGWNQPQHF. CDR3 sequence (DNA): TGTGCCAGCACGACAGGGTGGAATCAGCCCCAGCATTTT.

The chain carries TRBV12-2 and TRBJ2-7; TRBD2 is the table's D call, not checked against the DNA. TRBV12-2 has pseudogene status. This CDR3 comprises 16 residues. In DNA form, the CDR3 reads TGTGCAAGTCGCTTAGCCGGGGGTAGCGGCTCCTACGAGCAGTACTTC. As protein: CASRLAGGSGSYEQYF.

The chain's CDR3 is CASSATGFYGYTF. In DNA, the CDR3 is TGTGCCAGCAGCGCCACAGGCTTCTATGGCTACACCTTC. The chain uses TRBV5-6 and TRBJ1-2; D is perhaps TRBD1 (5 bases). Germline V gene lookup returns CDR1 SGHDT and CDR2 YYEEEE. V was clipped by 4 bases and J by 4 bases, with 11 bases between them. The CDR3 is 13 residues long.

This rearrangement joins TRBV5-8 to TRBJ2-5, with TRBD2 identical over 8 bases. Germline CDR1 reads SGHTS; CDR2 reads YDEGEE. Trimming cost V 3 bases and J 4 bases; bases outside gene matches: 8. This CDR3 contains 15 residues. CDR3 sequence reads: CASSSNPGLGETQYF. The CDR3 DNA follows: TGTGCCAGCAGCTCCAACCCGGGACTAGGAGAGACCCAGTACTTC.

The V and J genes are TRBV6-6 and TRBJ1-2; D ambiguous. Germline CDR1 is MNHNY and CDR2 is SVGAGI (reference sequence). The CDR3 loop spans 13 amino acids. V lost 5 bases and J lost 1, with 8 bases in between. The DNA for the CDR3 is TGTGCCAGCAGTGTGAGCTTTAACTATGGCTACACCTTC. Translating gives CASSVSFNYGYTF.

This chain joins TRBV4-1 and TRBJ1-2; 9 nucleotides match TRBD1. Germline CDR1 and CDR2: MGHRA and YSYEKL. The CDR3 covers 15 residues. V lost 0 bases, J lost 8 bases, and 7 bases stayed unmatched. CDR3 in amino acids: CASSQDLTGGGGYTF. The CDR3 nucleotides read TGCGCCAGCAGCCAAGATCTGACAGGGGGAGGAGGCTACACCTTC.

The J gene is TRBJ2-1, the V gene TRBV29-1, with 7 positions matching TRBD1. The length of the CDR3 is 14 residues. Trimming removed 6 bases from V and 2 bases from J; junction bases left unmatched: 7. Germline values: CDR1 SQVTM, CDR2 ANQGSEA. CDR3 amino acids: CSVLSGQAYNEQFF. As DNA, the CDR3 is TGCAGCGTCCTAAGCGGACAGGCCTACAATGAGCAGTTCTTC.

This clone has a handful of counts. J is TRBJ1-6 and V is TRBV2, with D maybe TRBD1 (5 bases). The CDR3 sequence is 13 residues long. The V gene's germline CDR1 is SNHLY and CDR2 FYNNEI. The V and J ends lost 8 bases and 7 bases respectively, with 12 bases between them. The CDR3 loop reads CASGGDGNSPLHF. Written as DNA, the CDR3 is TGTGCCAGCGGGGGGGACGGAAATTCACCCCTCCACTTT. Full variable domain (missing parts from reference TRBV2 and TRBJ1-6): EPEVTQTPSHQVTQMGQEVILRCVPISNHLYFYWYRQILGQKVEFLVSFYNNEISEKSEIFDDQFSVERPDGSNFTLKIRSTKLEDSAMYFCASGGDGNSPLHFGNGTRLTVT.

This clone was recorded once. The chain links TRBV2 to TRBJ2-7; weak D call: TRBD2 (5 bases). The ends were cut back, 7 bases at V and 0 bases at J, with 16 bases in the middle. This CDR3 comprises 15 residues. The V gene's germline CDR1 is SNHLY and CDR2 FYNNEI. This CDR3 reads CASIFGPRDSYEQYF. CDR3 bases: TGTGCCAGCATTTTCGGTCCGAGGGACTCCTACGAGCAGTACTTC.

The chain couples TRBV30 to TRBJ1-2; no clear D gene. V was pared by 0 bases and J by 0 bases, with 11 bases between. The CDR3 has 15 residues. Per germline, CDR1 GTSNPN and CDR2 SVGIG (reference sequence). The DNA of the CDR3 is TGTGCCTGGAGTGTACTAGGAAGACCTAACTATGGCTACACCTTC. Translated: CAWSVLGRPNYGYTF.

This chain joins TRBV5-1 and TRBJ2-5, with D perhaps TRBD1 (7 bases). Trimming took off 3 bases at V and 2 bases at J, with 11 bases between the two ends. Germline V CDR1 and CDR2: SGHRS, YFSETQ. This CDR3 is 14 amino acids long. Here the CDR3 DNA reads TGCGCCAGCAGCTCAGGGGGGATTCAAGAGACCCAGTACTTC. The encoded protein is CASSSGGIQETQYF. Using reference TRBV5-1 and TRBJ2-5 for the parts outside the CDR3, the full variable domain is KAGVTQTPRYLIKTRGQQVTLSCSPISGHRSVSWYQQTPGQGLQFLFEYFSETQRNKGNFPGRFSGRQFSNSRSEMNVSTLELGDSALYLCASSSGGIQETQYFGPGTRLLVL.

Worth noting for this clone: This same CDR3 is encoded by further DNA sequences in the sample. The CDR3 nucleotides are TGTGCCTGGAGTGTTCGAGCGGGAGGGCCGGTTGAGCAGTTCTTC. Amino acid sequence: CAWSVRAGGPVEQFF. This sequence joins TRBV30 and TRBJ2-1, with TRBD2 matching over 10 bases. The trim removed 0 bases at V and 9 bases at J, leaving 8 bases unmatched. The CDR3 contains 15 residues. Germline-derived CDR1 and CDR2 are GTSNPN and SVGIG (reference sequence). The full variable domain, completed using reference TRBV30 and TRBJ2-1, is SQTIHQWPATLVQPVGSPLSLECTVEGTSNPNLYWYRQAAGRGLQLLFYSVGIGQISSEVPQNLSASRPQDRQFILSSKKLLLSDSGFYLCAWSVRAGGPVEQFFGPGTRLTVL.

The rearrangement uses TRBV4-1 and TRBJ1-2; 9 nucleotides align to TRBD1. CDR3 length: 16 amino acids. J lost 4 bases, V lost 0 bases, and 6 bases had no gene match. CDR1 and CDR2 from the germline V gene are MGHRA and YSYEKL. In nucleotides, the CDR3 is TGCGCCAGCAGCCAAGATAGCCCGGGACAGGGCTATGGCTACACCTTC. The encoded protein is CASSQDSPGQGYGYTF.

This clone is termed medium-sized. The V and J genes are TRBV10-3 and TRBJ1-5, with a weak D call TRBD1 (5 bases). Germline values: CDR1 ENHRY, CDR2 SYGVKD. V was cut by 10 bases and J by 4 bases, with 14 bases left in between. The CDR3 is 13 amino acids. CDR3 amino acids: CASPGRANQPQHF. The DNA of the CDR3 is TGTGCCAGTCCCGGCAGGGCGAATCAGCCCCAGCATTTT.

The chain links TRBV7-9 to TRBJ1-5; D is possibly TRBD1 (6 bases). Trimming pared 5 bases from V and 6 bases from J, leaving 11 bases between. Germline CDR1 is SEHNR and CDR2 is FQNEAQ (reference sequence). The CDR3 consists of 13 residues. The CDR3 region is CASSAQGGQPQHF. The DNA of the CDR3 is TGTGCCAGCAGCGCACAGGGCGGTCAGCCCCAGCATTTT.

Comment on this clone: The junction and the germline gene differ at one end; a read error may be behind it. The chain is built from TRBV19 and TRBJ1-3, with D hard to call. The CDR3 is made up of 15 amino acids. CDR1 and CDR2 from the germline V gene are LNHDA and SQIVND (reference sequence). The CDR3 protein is CASSIGGGIGNIIYF. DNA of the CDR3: TGTGCCAGTAGTATAGGTGGAGGGATCGGAAACATCATATATTTT.

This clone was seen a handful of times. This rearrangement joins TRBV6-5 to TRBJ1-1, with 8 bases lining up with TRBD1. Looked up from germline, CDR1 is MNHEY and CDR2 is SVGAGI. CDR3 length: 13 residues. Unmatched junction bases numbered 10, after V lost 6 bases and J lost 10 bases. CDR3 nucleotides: TGTGCCAGCAGCCAGGGACAGGCCCTAGGAGCTTTCTTT. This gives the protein CASSQGQALGAFF.

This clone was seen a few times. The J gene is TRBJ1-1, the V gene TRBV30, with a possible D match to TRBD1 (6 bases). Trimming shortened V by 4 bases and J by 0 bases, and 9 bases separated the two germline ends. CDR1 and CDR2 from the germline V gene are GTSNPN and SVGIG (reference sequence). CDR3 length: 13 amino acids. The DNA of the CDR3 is TGTGCCTGGACCGGGACATTGAACACTGAAGCTTTCTTT. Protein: CAWTGTLNTEAFF.

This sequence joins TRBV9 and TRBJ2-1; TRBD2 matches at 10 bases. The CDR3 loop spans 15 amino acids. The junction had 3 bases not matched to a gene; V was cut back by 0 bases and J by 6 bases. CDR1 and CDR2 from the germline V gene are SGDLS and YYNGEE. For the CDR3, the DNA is TGTGCCAGCAGCGTAGGGACTAGCGGCTTCAATGAGCAGTTCTTC. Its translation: CASSVGTSGFNEQFF.